This entry lists 19 T cell receptor beta chains sequenced from one sample in a study of T cell responses to AZD1222 COVID-19 vaccine. Clones were read by immunoSEQ multiplex PCR, and TCRdb kept only the in-frame ones, dropping some. The top ten clones hold roughly 5% of a sample with 150,000 or so clones, 86% of them seen once. The source material was peripheral blood, sampled on day 0 of MenACWY control vaccination. The receptor set was obtained from an adult in good health.

The gene calls are TRBV5-1 and TRBJ2-1; D gene uncertain. Germline V gene lookup returns CDR1 SGHRS and CDR2 YFSETQ. The V gene lost 5 bases and the J gene lost 0 bases, with 15 bases spanning the gap. The CDR3 has 16 residues. CDR3 bases: TGCGCCAGCAGAAATACAGTGGGTGGCTCCTACAATGAGCAGTTCTTC. Translating it yields CASRNTVGGSYNEQFF.

The chain joins TRBV7-9 to TRBJ2-5, with D possibly matching TRBD2 (6 bases). V lost 5 bases, J lost 3 bases, and 16 bases lay in between. Germline V gives CDR1 SEHNR, CDR2 FQNEAQ (reference sequence). This CDR3 is 15 amino acids long. CDR3 residues: CASSPSRRAEETQYF. The CDR3 DNA is TGTGCCAGCAGCCCATCGCGGAGGGCTGAAGAGACCCAGTACTTC.

This clone appeared a few times. The gene calls are TRBV3-1 (or the pseudogene TRBV3-2) and TRBJ1-6; TRBD1 agrees at 10 bases. The CDR3 length is 14 residues. CDR1 and CDR2 from the germline V gene are LGHDT and YNNKEL (reference sequence). V gave up 4 bases and J gave up 8 bases; unmatched junction bases: 2. The DNA for the CDR3 is TGTGCCAGCAGCCTCGGGACAGGGGATTCACCCCTCCACTTT. Translating gives CASSLGTGDSPLHF.

The V gene is TRBV5-6, the J gene TRBJ2-5, with 10 bases lining up with TRBD1. The CDR3 loop spans 15 amino acids. Germline assignment: CDR1 SGHDT and CDR2 YYEEEE. V shed 0 bases and J 5 bases; nucleotides not matched to a gene: 4. In DNA, the CDR3 is TGTGCCAGCAGCTTGGCGACAGGGGGCCTCGAGACCCAGTACTTC. It codes for CASSLATGGLETQYF.

V is TRBV5-1 and J is TRBJ2-7; 12 bases agree with TRBD2. CDR1 SGHRS and CDR2 YFSETQ come from the germline V gene. The CDR3 length is 15 residues. With 3 bases clipped from V and 6 bases from J, the junction kept 7 bases outside the gene matches. CDR3 loop: CASSSGLAGSGEQYV. CDR3 sequence (DNA): TGCGCCAGCAGCTCCGGACTAGCGGGGTCGGGCGAGCAGTACGTC.

This chain uses TRBV5-1 with TRBJ2-3; TRBD2 agrees at 8 bases. Germline-derived CDR1 and CDR2 are SGHRS and YFSETQ. The CDR3 has 16 amino acids. With V trimmed by 4 bases and J by 6 bases, 13 bases remained unmatched. CDR3 in DNA: TGCGCCAGCAGCCCCGGGGGGGGCGGGGGGCGCGATACGCAGTATTTT. This sequence encodes CASSPGGGGGRDTQYF.

The chain links TRBV7-9 to TRBJ1-2; TRBD1 matches 8 bases. The V gene's germline CDR1 is SEHNR and CDR2 FQNEAQ (reference sequence). J was trimmed by 7 bases and V by 6 bases; bases with no gene match: 10. The CDR3 is made up of 14 amino acids. In DNA, the CDR3 is TGTGCCAGCAGTCTAGACAGGGGCCATTCTGGCTACACCTTC. Translated: CASSLDRGHSGYTF.

The chain links TRBV4-2 to TRBJ1-6; D is uncertain. Germline CDR1 and CDR2: LGHNA and YNFKEQ. The V and J ends lost 1 base and 5 bases respectively, with 9 bases between them. The CDR3 extends over 15 amino acids. Here the CDR3 DNA reads TGTGCCAGCAGCCAAGTAAGGGTGAATAATTCACCCCTCCACTTT. It codes for CASSQVRVNNSPLHF.

This clone appeared a single time. The chain employs TRBV5-4 and TRBJ2-1, with 9 bases lining up with TRBD2. With 0 bases clipped from V and 9 bases from J, the junction kept 7 bases outside the gene matches. Germline values: CDR1 SGHNT, CDR2 YYREEE (reference sequence). The CDR3 is 15 amino acids. CDR3 coding DNA: TGTGCCAGCAGCTTGGGGACTAGCGTGGGAGGTGAGCAGTTCTTC. It is translated as CASSLGTSVGGEQFF.

The chain recombines TRBV19 with TRBJ2-3, with 7 bases fitting TRBD1. Germline V CDR1 and CDR2: LNHDA, SQIVND (reference sequence). The CDR3 is 13 amino acids. The trim removed 7 bases at V and 0 bases at J, leaving 1 base unmatched. The CDR3 nucleotides read TGTGCCAGTAAGGACAGGAGCACAGATACGCAGTATTTT. Amino acids: CASKDRSTDTQYF.

This rearrangement joins TRBV2 to TRBJ2-1, with 8 bases lining up with TRBD1. Germline V gene sequence: CDR1 SNHLY, CDR2 FYNNEI. V gave up 3 bases and J gave up 12 bases; unmatched junction bases: 10. This CDR3 is 14 amino acids long. CDR3 sequence: CASSETGAIMMQFF. In DNA, the CDR3 is TGTGCCAGCAGTGAGACAGGGGCTATAATGATGCAGTTCTTC.

The chain recombines TRBV27 with TRBJ1-1, with no clear D. The CDR3 has 15 amino acids. Trimming removed 0 bases from V and 0 bases from J, with 8 bases in between. Germline V gives CDR1 MNHEY, CDR2 SMNVEV (reference sequence). CDR3 nucleotides: TGTGCCAGCAGTTTATCGGGCACCTTGAACACTGAAGCTTTCTTT. This sequence encodes CASSLSGTLNTEAFF.

CDR3 sequence reads: CASSFPWTVDNEQFF. CDR3 coding DNA: TGTGCCAGCAGCTTCCCCTGGACAGTAGACAATGAGCAGTTCTTC. V usage is TRBV7-8 and J usage is TRBJ2-1; D is possibly TRBD1 (6 bases). Germline CDR1 is SGHVS and CDR2 is FQNEAQ. V was pared by 3 bases and J by 5 bases, with 14 bases between. The CDR3 consists of 15 residues. Together with reference TRBV7-8 and TRBJ2-1, the CDR3 gives the full variable domain: GAGVSQSPRYKVAKRGQDVALRCDPISGHVSLFWYQQALGQGPEFLTYFQNEAQLDKSGLPSDRFFAERPEGSVSTLKIQRTQQEDSAVYLCASSFPWTVDNEQFFGPGTRLTVL.

The chain recombines TRBV9 with TRBJ2-5; TRBD1 aligns across 9 bases. This CDR3 is built from 15 residues. J was trimmed by 2 bases and V by 2 bases; bases with no gene match: 4. CDR1 is SGDLS, CDR2 YYNGEE, per germline. CDR3 in DNA: TGTGCCAGCAGCGTTCTCGGGACAGGGCAAGAGACCCAGTACTTC. Its translation: CASSVLGTGQETQYF.

V gene TRBV6-4 combines with J gene TRBJ1-2; 9 bases agree with TRBD1. This CDR3 contains 15 residues. Germline V gene lookup returns CDR1 MRHNA and CDR2 SNTAGT. The trim removed 7 bases at V and 2 bases at J, leaving 8 bases unmatched. The CDR3 DNA sequence: TGTGCCAGCACGCCGCAACAGGGGGCCAACTATGGCTACACCTTC. This translates into CASTPQQGANYGYTF.

The V gene is TRBV7-9, the J gene TRBJ2-7, with D maybe TRBD1 (5 bases). In germline, CDR1 is SEHNR, CDR2 FQNEAQ (reference sequence). V was pared by 11 bases and J by 0 bases, with 14 bases between. The CDR3 is 13 residues long. CDR3 coding DNA: TGTGCCTGCCGCCAGGGCAGCTCCTACGAGCAGTACTTC. Translated, it gives CACRQGSSYEQYF.

The V gene is TRBV3-1 (or the pseudogene TRBV3-2), the J gene TRBJ2-6, with 8 bases aligning to TRBD1. J lost 4 bases, V lost 4 bases, and 12 bases had no gene match. Germline assignment: CDR1 LGHDT and CDR2 YNNKEL (reference sequence). The CDR3 contains 18 residues. DNA of the CDR3: TGTGCCAGCAGCCGGAGGGCTCAGGGGGCGCGCGGGGCCAACGTCCTGACTTTC. This translates into CASSRRAQGARGANVLTF.

The chain employs TRBV10-3 and TRBJ1-2; D is ambiguous. Germline V gives CDR1 ENHRY, CDR2 SYGVKD. The CDR3 contains 12 residues. V was shortened by 10 bases and J by 0 bases, with 9 bases between the two germline ends. In DNA, the CDR3 is TGTGCCACCTCAACTACTAACTATGGCTACACCTTC. As protein: CATSTTNYGYTF.

The rearrangement links TRBV5-1 to TRBJ2-1; TRBD2 matches at 11 bases. CDR1 is SGHRS, CDR2 YFSETQ, per germline. V shed 0 bases, J shed 8 bases, and the junction held 4 bases outside the gene matches. The CDR3 is 15 amino acids. The CDR3 protein is CASSLAASGGYEQFF. In DNA form, the CDR3 reads TGCGCCAGCAGCTTGGCCGCTAGCGGGGGGTATGAGCAGTTCTTC.